The 21 T cell receptor beta chains below were found in one sample sequenced in a study of T cell changes during pregnancy in multiple sclerosis. TCRdb's table, derived via immunoSEQ multiplex PCR, lists solely in-frame clones and lacks some. This table has around 78,000 clones, roughly 89% appearing once. Sequencing was performed on peripheral blood, taken in the third trimester of pregnancy. The receptor set was obtained from a female donor in good health, enrolled as a control in a pregnancy study.

The chain joins TRBV19 to TRBJ1-3; TRBD1 aligns across 7 bases. V was clipped by 7 bases and J by 0 bases; unmatched bases: 9. Germline V lookup: CDR1 LNHDA, CDR2 SQIVND (reference sequence). This CDR3 has 16 residues. Written as DNA, the CDR3 is TGTGCCAGTATCCCGGGACAGACGACCTCTGGAAACACCATATATTTT. This encodes CASIPGQTTSGNTIYF.

The V call is TRBV5-1, the J call TRBJ2-2, with a tentative D call TRBD2 (7 bases). The CDR3 covers 15 residues. Trimming took off 6 bases at V and 4 bases at J, with 16 bases between the two ends. Germline CDR1 is SGHRS and CDR2 is YFSETQ. The CDR3 nucleotides read TGCGCCAGCACAATGGGGGGGGCGAGCACCGGGGAGCTGTTTTTT. Its translation is CASTMGGASTGELFF.

The V call is TRBV7-9, the J call TRBJ2-7; 8 bases are shared with TRBD1. The V and J ends lost 4 bases and 6 bases, in that order; junction bases with no gene match: 5. Germline lookup yields CDR1 SEHNR and CDR2 FQNEAQ (reference sequence). This CDR3 comprises 13 residues. Here the CDR3 DNA reads TGTGCCAGCAGCTGGTCTACAGGGGGCGAGCAGTACTTC. Amino acid sequence: CASSWSTGGEQYF. Drawing the rest from reference TRBV7-9 and TRBJ2-7, the complete variable domain is DTGVSQNPRHKITKRGQNVTFRCDPISEHNRLYWYRQTLGQGPEFLTYFQNEAQLEKSRLLSDRFSAERPKGSFSTLEIQRTEQGDSAMYLCASSWSTGGEQYFGPGTRLTVT.

The chain recombines TRBV5-1 with TRBJ2-3; no firm D call. Trimming cost V 1 base and J 0 bases, with 12 bases left between them. CDR1 and CDR2 (germline): SGHRS, YFSETQ. The CDR3 consists of 16 residues. CDR3 protein: CASSLKFSGSTDTQYF. The CDR3 coding sequence is TGCGCCAGCAGCTTGAAGTTCTCGGGTAGCACAGATACGCAGTATTTT.

The chain couples TRBV18 to TRBJ2-7; 10 nucleotides agree with TRBD1. The CDR3 loop spans 15 amino acids. Trimming removed 5 bases from V and 2 bases from J; junction bases left unmatched: 6. Germline CDR1 is KGHSH and CDR2 is LQKENI. This CDR3 is CASSSGQGSPYEQYF. DNA for the CDR3: TGTGCCAGCTCATCGGGACAGGGGAGCCCCTACGAGCAGTACTTC. Combining the CDR3 with reference TRBV18 and TRBJ2-7 gives the whole variable domain NAGVMQNPRHLVRRRGQEARLRCSPMKGHSHVYWYRQLPEEGLKFMVYLQKENIIDESGMPKERFSAEFPKEGPSILRIQQVVRGDSAAYFCASSSGQGSPYEQYFGPGTRLTVT.

V usage is TRBV11-2 and J usage is TRBJ2-3; the D gene is possibly TRBD2 (5 bases). CDR1 is SGHAT, CDR2 FQNNGV, per germline. The CDR3 is 16 residues long. Trimming pared 1 base from V and 0 bases from J, leaving 11 bases between. The CDR3 reads CASSLVPAASTDTQYF. The CDR3 DNA sequence: TGTGCCAGCAGCTTAGTCCCAGCGGCTAGCACAGATACGCAGTATTTT.

The rearrangement joins TRBV7-9 to TRBJ2-4, with TRBD2 identical over 10 bases. The CDR3 has 15 residues. CDR1 and CDR2 (germline): SEHNR, FQNEAQ (reference sequence). V was clipped by 5 bases and J by 6 bases; unmatched bases: 7. The CDR3 spells CASSRTGTSVNIQYF. In nucleotides, the CDR3 is TGTGCCAGCAGCCGAACCGGGACTAGCGTAAACATTCAGTACTTC.

This chain's CDR3 is CASGRGPNEKLFF. The CDR3 DNA reads TGTGCCAGCGGCAGGGGACCTAATGAAAAACTGTTTTTT. The chain couples TRBV5-4 to TRBJ1-4, with D perhaps matching TRBD1 (6 bases). Trimming pared 7 bases from V and 3 bases from J, leaving 10 bases between. This CDR3 is built from 13 residues. Looked up from germline, CDR1 is SGHNT and CDR2 is YYREEE (reference sequence).

The genes are TRBV5-1 and TRBJ1-2; tentatively, D is TRBD1 (5 bases). The CDR3 consists of 13 residues. CDR1 SGHRS and CDR2 YFSETQ come from the germline V gene. The germline V and J ends were trimmed by 2 bases and 7 bases, with 12 bases remaining between them. In DNA form, the CDR3 reads TGCGCCAGCAGCTTTGAAGGGACTTCTGGCTACACCTTC. Translation: CASSFEGTSGYTF.

The chain is built from TRBV2 and TRBJ2-1, with 9 bases aligning to TRBD2. The CDR3 spans 15 residues. The germline CDR1 and CDR2 sequences are SNHLY and FYNNEI. The junction had 8 bases not matched to a gene; V was cut back by 5 bases and J by 6 bases. In nucleotides, the CDR3 is TGTGCCAGCAGTCTAGCGGGACGGACGGCCAATGAGCAGTTCTTC. Protein sequence: CASSLAGRTANEQFF.

The chain recombines TRBV30 with TRBJ1-4; no clear D gene. The ends were cut back, 2 bases at V and 3 bases at J, with 10 bases in the middle. The CDR3 is 14 amino acids. The germline V gene has CDR1 GTSNPN and CDR2 SVGIG (reference sequence). Written as DNA, the CDR3 is TGTGCCTGGAGTATCTCCCGTGCTAATGAAAAACTGTTTTTT. Protein: CAWSISRANEKLFF. Variable domain in full (rest from reference TRBV30 and TRBJ1-4): SQTIHQWPATLVQPVGSPLSLECTVEGTSNPNLYWYRQAAGRGLQLLFYSVGIGQISSEVPQNLSASRPQDRQFILSSKKLLLSDSGFYLCAWSISRANEKLFFGSGTQLSVL.

This rearrangement joins TRBV7-6 to TRBJ2-7; no clear D gene. The CDR3 consists of 13 residues. V lost 5 bases, J lost 5 bases, and 13 bases lay in between. CDR1 SGHVS and CDR2 FNYEAQ come from the germline V gene. CDR3 residues: CASSLRHQHEQYF. DNA of the CDR3: TGTGCCAGCAGCCTAAGACACCAGCACGAGCAGTACTTC.

The J gene is TRBJ2-1, the V gene TRBV30, with a tentative D call TRBD2 (6 bases). The CDR3 totals 13 residues. The V gene's germline CDR1 is GTSNPN and CDR2 SVGIG (reference sequence). Trimming removed 4 bases from V and 8 bases from J, with 15 bases in between. The CDR3 protein is CAWMGRDTDEQFF. DNA for the CDR3: TGTGCCTGGATGGGGCGGGATACCGATGAGCAGTTCTTC.

This rearrangement joins TRBV7-2 to TRBJ1-1; 8 bases are a match to TRBD1. Germline V gene lookup returns CDR1 SGHTA and CDR2 FQGNSA. The CDR3 runs 14 residues. Germline trimming cut 5 bases from V and 1 base from J; bases unmatched to any gene: 3. Here the CDR3 reads CASSPGQANTEAFF. CDR3 sequence (DNA): TGTGCCAGCAGCCCGGGACAGGCGAACACTGAAGCTTTCTTT.

This chain joins TRBV6-1 and TRBJ1-5; 10 nucleotides align to TRBD1. The CDR3 has 16 residues. Germline lookup yields CDR1 MNHNS and CDR2 SASEGT. V gave up 4 bases and J gave up 1 base; unmatched junction bases: 4. CDR3 coding DNA: TGTGCCAGCAGTGGTCCGGGACAGGGGAGCAATCAGCCCCAGCATTTT. Translation: CASSGPGQGSNQPQHF.

The rearrangement joins TRBV5-4 to TRBJ1-2; TRBD1 matches 8 bases. The length of the CDR3 is 19 residues. The germline V gene has CDR1 SGHNT and CDR2 YYREEE (reference sequence). Germline trimming cut 2 bases from V and 4 bases from J; bases unmatched to any gene: 19. DNA of the CDR3: TGTGCCAGCAGCTTCCCTGGACAGGGACATAGGTCCAGGACCTATGGCTACACCTTC. Translation gives CASSFPGQGHRSRTYGYTF.

The chain joins TRBV5-1 to TRBJ2-7; 9 nucleotides line up with TRBD1. The length of the CDR3 is 14 residues. Germline V gives CDR1 SGHRS, CDR2 YFSETQ. Trimming at V came to 4 bases and at J to 6 bases, leaving 8 bases not matched to a gene. The CDR3 DNA is TGCGCCAGCAGCCCCCCGGGACAGGGCGGCGAGCAGTACTTC. As protein: CASSPPGQGGEQYF.

The chain links TRBV19 to TRBJ2-7, with unresolved D. Per the germline V gene, CDR1 is LNHDA and CDR2 is SQIVND (reference sequence). CDR3 size: 13 residues. V was shortened by 1 base and J by 5 bases, with 9 bases between the two germline ends. CDR3 nucleotide sequence: TGTGCCAGTAGTATAGGACTCCTGGACGAGCAGTACTTC. This gives the protein CASSIGLLDEQYF.

This clone was detected a few times. This sequence joins TRBV2 and TRBJ1-1; maybe TRBD1 (5 bases). Germline loops: CDR1 SNHLY, CDR2 FYNNEI. Trimming removed 7 bases from V and 0 bases from J, with 9 bases in between. This CDR3 comprises 13 residues. CDR3 protein: CASNGHMNTEAFF. The CDR3 nucleotides read TGTGCCAGCAACGGACATATGAACACTGAAGCTTTCTTT. The variable domain in full, with the rest retrieved from reference TRBV2 and TRBJ1-1, is EPEVTQTPSHQVTQMGQEVILRCVPISNHLYFYWYRQILGQKVEFLVSFYNNEISEKSEIFDDQFSVERPDGSNFTLKIRSTKLEDSAMYFCASNGHMNTEAFFGQGTRLTVV.

V usage is TRBV6-5 and J usage is TRBJ1-5; TRBD1 matches 7 bases. Germline V gene lookup returns CDR1 MNHEY and CDR2 SVGAGI. Trimming took 4 bases from V and 0 from J; bases not matched to a gene: 3. The CDR3 consists of 15 residues. The CDR3 region is CASSSDRASNQPQHF. The CDR3 nucleotides read TGTGCCAGCAGTTCCGACAGGGCTAGCAATCAGCCCCAGCATTTT.

V usage is TRBV19 and J usage is TRBJ2-1; TRBD2 matches 8 bases. Germline loops: CDR1 LNHDA, CDR2 SQIVND (reference sequence). CDR3 size: 14 residues. Germline trimming cut 2 bases from V and 12 bases from J; bases unmatched to any gene: 9. This chain's CDR3 is CASSIISPREGQFF. CDR3 nucleotides: TGTGCCAGTAGTATAATCAGCCCCCGGGAGGGGCAGTTCTTC.